This TCR beta chain was captured in a study of OX40 agonist ivuxolimab in advanced cancers. Germline CDR1 reads SGHVS; CDR2 reads FNYEAQ. The V gene end was trimmed by 1 base and the J gene end by 9 bases; junction bases not matched to a gene: 5. The CDR3 runs 15 residues. Clones were sequenced by immunoSEQ multiplex PCR, and TCRdb holds only the in-frame ones, with some missing. The data contain around 40,000 clones, 70% to 85% of them seen just once; the ten biggest clones take up about a sixth. This receptor was obtained from an adult with an advanced solid tumor such as melanoma, head and neck, liver or kidney cancer. The gene calls are TRBV7-6 and TRBJ2-1; TRBD2 matches 11 bases. The material sequenced was CD4+ or CD8+ T cells sorted from blood, taken in a trial of the OX40 agonist ivuxolimab. The CDR3 sequence: CASSLDSGGAGEQFF. CDR3 sequence (DNA): TGTGCCAGCAGCTTAGATAGCGGGGGGGCTGGTGAGCAGTTCTTC.